One sample yielded the 8 T cell receptor beta chains listed below, sequenced in a study of T cells in Graves' hyperthyroidism and ophthalmopathy. Researchers amplified the TCR beta CDR3 regions from RNA transcripts. First-round RT-PCR of the TCR CDR3 relied on the HTBI primer set. TCRdb reprocessed the multiplex PCR reads via MiXCR and lists one record per CDR3 protein. The repertoire has around 250,000 distinct CDR3 sequences, about 14% of them found once; the top ten carry about 14%. Sequencing used blood. These TCRs come from a woman in her thirties or forties with Graves' hyperthyroidism that later progressed to Graves' ophthalmopathy.

The sample holds many counts of this clonotype. The chain links TRBV28 to TRBJ2-7; 7 bases align to TRBD1. J lost 2 bases, V lost 6 bases, and 7 bases had no gene match. Germline V gives CDR1 MDHEN, CDR2 SYDVKM. There are 14 residues in the CDR3. The DNA for the CDR3 is TGTGCCAGCAGGAACGACAGGGCCCCCTACGAGCAGTACTTC. Its translation is CASRNDRAPYEQYF.

The chain combines TRBV6-1 with TRBJ2-6; no firm D call. Germline V CDR1 and CDR2: MNHNS, SASEGT. The CDR3 contains 14 residues. Trimming left V 8 bases short and J 0 bases short, with 8 bases between. The CDR3 DNA follows: TGTGCCAGCGGCCGGTCCTCTGGGGCCAACGTCCTGACTTTC. Encoded protein: CASGRSSGANVLTF.

This clonotype was observed many times. This sequence joins TRBV7-9 and TRBJ2-7; D possibly matches TRBD1 or TRBD2 (5 bases each). The V and J ends lost 8 bases and 6 bases respectively, with 17 bases between them. The germline V gene has CDR1 SEHNR and CDR2 FQNEAQ (reference sequence). This CDR3 contains 13 residues. The chain's CDR3 is CASGTGTVGEQYF. DNA of the CDR3: TGTGCCAGCGGGACCGGGACGGTAGGCGAGCAGTACTTC.

This clonotype occurred once. The V and J genes are TRBV28 and TRBJ1-5; D not resolved. The CDR3 contains 19 residues. Trimming took off 1 base at V and 6 bases at J, with 25 bases between the two ends. Germline loops: CDR1 MDHEN, CDR2 SYDVKM. CDR3: CASSLLSFGLTLTSQPQHF. The DNA of the CDR3 is TGTGCCAGCAGTTTATTGAGCTTCGGGTTAACACTCACCAGTCAGCCCCAGCATTTT.

This clonotype was recorded many times. The gene calls are TRBV6-5 and TRBJ2-1; either TRBD1 or TRBD2 may supply D (5 bases each). Germline V lookup: CDR1 MNHEY, CDR2 SVGAGI. V lost 0 bases and J 7 bases, leaving 7 bases between the germline ends. CDR3 length: 13 residues. The CDR3 DNA sequence: TGTGCCAGCAGTTACTCATGGGGGAATGAGCAGTTCTTC. Residues: CASSYSWGNEQFF.

This clonotype was picked up many times. J is TRBJ2-4 and V is TRBV5-6; 8 bases match TRBD1. CDR1 SGHDT and CDR2 YYEEEE come from the germline V gene. CDR3 length equals 16 residues. The V segment lost 4 bases and the J segment 0 bases; nucleotides outside the gene matches: 6. This CDR3 reads CASSMGQVVAKNIQYF. As DNA, the CDR3 is TGTGCCAGCAGCATGGGACAGGTTGTAGCCAAAAACATTCAGTACTTC.

This clonotype was seen ten or more times. V gene TRBV27 combines with J gene TRBJ2-3; tentatively, D is TRBD1 (6 bases). Germline V gene data show CDR1 as MNHEY and CDR2 as SMNVEV (reference sequence). The V end lost 3 bases, the J end lost 0 bases, and 13 bases lay between the germline ends. The CDR3 sequence is 16 residues long. The CDR3 sequence: CASSFLGGSSTDTQYF. DNA of the CDR3: TGTGCCAGCAGTTTCTTAGGGGGATCTAGCACAGATACGCAGTATTTT.

This clonotype was found a few times. The chain couples TRBV27 to TRBJ1-6; 7 bases line up with TRBD1. Germline values: CDR1 MNHEY, CDR2 SMNVEV (reference sequence). The V gene end was trimmed by 3 bases and the J gene end by 7 bases; junction bases not matched to a gene: 6. The CDR3 extends over 15 amino acids. In DNA, the CDR3 is TGTGCCAGCAGTTTCGACAGGGCGGGGAATTCACCCCTCCACTTT. It translates to CASSFDRAGNSPLHF.